This T cell receptor beta chain was observed in a study of cytomegalovirus exposure and HLA in healthy donors. Overall study results and limits: An assumption of roughly uniform sequencing depth across donors underlay the presence/absence analyses. In an earlier analysis, about 87% or about 30%: the productive usage of most TCR beta V segments.

The V end lost 5 bases, the J end lost 4 bases, and 12 bases lay between the germline ends. The CDR3 is made up of 13 amino acids. Germline lookup yields CDR1 SGHRS and CDR2 YFSETQ. PCR employed 60 Vbeta and 13 Jbeta primers. As originally analysed: An analysis that came later counted roughly 80 million unique TCR beta chains, approximately 10 million shared. The table came from immunoSEQ multiplex PCR; TCRdb's copy has only in-frame clones and leaves some out. V and J calls and clone size follow that table, whereas D and trimming were derived from the DNA. The sample shows roughly 150,000 clones, 76% of them seen only once. Note on this clone: Its antigen is unknown.

The sequenced material came from PBMCs. The sequence derives from a male donor in good health and CMV-seronegative. This rearrangement joins TRBV5-1 to TRBJ1-1; D is unresolved. The CDR3 nucleotides read TGCGCCAGCAGATTACGGGCGGGCACTGAAGCTTTCTTT. Amino acid sequence: CASRLRAGTEAFF.